These 5 T cell receptor beta chains were all obtained from the same sample, sequenced in a study of shared clonotypes between healthy human individuals. Naive CD8 cells were CD45RO-negative, positively selected for CCR7, excluding terminally differentiated effector memory CD45RA+ cells. The method was immunoSEQ multiplex PCR; TCRdb's version includes in-frame clones alone and lacks a portion of them. Of millions of clones listed, about 95% are singletons. The sequenced material came from naive CD8+ T cells sorted from blood. These TCRs come from a man between 18 and 29 years old in good health.

This chain connects TRBV15 to TRBJ2-7, with D hard to call. Looked up from germline, CDR1 is LNHNV and CDR2 is YYDKDF (reference sequence). This CDR3 contains 14 residues. V was trimmed by 0 bases and J by 2 bases, leaving 8 bases between them. CDR3 coding DNA: TGTGCCACCAGCAGAGAGACTGACCCCTACGAGCAGTACTTC. Protein product: CATSRETDPYEQYF. The full variable domain, rest sourced from reference TRBV15 and TRBJ2-7, is DAMVIQNPRYQVTQFGKPVTLSCSQTLNHNVMYWYQQKSSQAPKLLFHYYDKDFNNEADTPDNFQSRRPNTSFCFLDIRSPGLGDTAMYLCATSRETDPYEQYFGPGTRLTVT.

This clone occurred once. The chain couples TRBV6-5 to TRBJ2-1, with 7 nucleotides matching TRBD1. Germline CDR1 reads MNHEY; CDR2 reads SVGAGI. J lost 4 bases, V lost 4 bases, and 7 bases had no gene match. The CDR3 sequence is 15 residues long. The CDR3 here is CASSSRDSMYNEQFF. The CDR3 coding sequence is TGTGCCAGCAGTTCCCGGGACAGTATGTACAATGAGCAGTTCTTC.

CDR3 bases: TGTGCCAGCAGCCCGACAGGGCTAGAAGCTTTCTTT. Its protein is CASSPTGLEAFF. The chain carries TRBV7-9 and TRBJ1-1; 7 bases are a match to TRBD1. The germline V gene encodes CDR1 SEHNR and CDR2 FQNEAQ (reference sequence). This CDR3 spans 12 amino acids. The junction had 5 bases not matched to a gene; V was cut back by 5 bases and J by 8 bases.

The V gene is TRBV2, the J gene TRBJ2-3; D is possibly TRBD2 (6 bases). The V and J ends lost 6 bases and 2 bases respectively, with 15 bases between them. CDR1 is SNHLY, CDR2 FYNNEI, per germline. This CDR3 contains 15 residues. The CDR3 DNA is TGTGCCAGCAGGGAGGGACTCTTTAACACAGATACGCAGTATTTT. It encodes CASREGLFNTDTQYF.

The chain uses TRBV4-3 and TRBJ1-3; D gene unclear. The CDR3 is 18 residues long. Trimming took 0 bases from V and 0 from J, leaving 15 bases between them. CDR1 is LGHNA and CDR2 is YSLEER in the germline V gene. The CDR3 reads CASSQDRWPLSSGNTIYF. As DNA, the CDR3 is TGCGCCAGCAGCCAAGATCGGTGGCCGCTTAGCTCTGGAAACACCATATATTTT.